The TCR beta chain described here comes from a study of blood T cell repertoires in COVID-19. Study-level information: From the United States, Italy and Spain came samples of acute and convalescent COVID-19. The analysed material was cDNA or gDNA that came from T cells, B-cell-depleted T cells, or PBMCs.

Those enrolled in Seattle joined during active infection and were followed longitudinally afterward. The V end was cut by 8 bases, the J end by 6 bases, with 10 bases between. CDR3 size: 12 residues. Method: immunoSEQ multiplex PCR; TCRdb's copy keeps in-frame clones and lacks some. This sample has some 54,000 clones, with around 81% found just once. This TCR came from a woman older than 75 with COVID-19, enrolled during active disease. The genes are TRBV12-3 or TRBV12-4 and TRBJ2-2; weak D call: TRBD2 (6 bases). The sample comprised peripheral blood. The CDR3 protein is CASVGGPGELFF. CDR3 sequence (DNA): TGTGCCAGCGTGGGGGGTCCCGGGGAGCTGTTTTTT.